These 6 T cell receptor beta chains originate from one sample sequenced in a study of T-cell memory formation after mild COVID-19 (dated by TCRdb to the early 2020s). Library construction relied on 5' RACE. Sequencing was carried out with an Illumina NovaSeq 6000. TCRdb reprocessing: public reads trimmed at Q25 with fastp, clones called with MiXCR, in-frame beta chains kept. Rows are unified per CDR3 protein, each entry keeping the most common DNA and genes. The sample records hundreds of thousands of distinct CDR3 sequences, approximately 14% of which are singletons. Approximately 21% of the sample belongs to the ten largest clones. The sequenced sample was PBMCs or a T cell subset sorted from them (not recorded which). These TCRs come from a man aged 18 to 35 who had mild COVID-19 (a few samples of this study predate the infection). The sample titles of this study are shuffled in the database, so cell type and time point are left out; the donor was told from shared clones.

This chain uses TRBV19 with TRBJ1-5; the D gene is possibly TRBD1 (5 bases). The germline V and J ends were trimmed by 5 bases and 6 bases, with 14 bases remaining between them. The CDR3 covers 14 residues. From germline, CDR1 is LNHDA and CDR2 SQIVND (reference sequence). The CDR3 DNA reads TGTGCCAGTAGTTTCAGGGAGAGTGGTCAGCCCCAGCATTTT. This sequence encodes CASSFRESGQPQHF.

This clonotype was seen repeatedly, ten times or more. The chain couples TRBV10-3 to TRBJ2-1; 13 positions agree with TRBD2. V lost 4 bases, J lost 7 bases, and 1 base stayed unmatched. The CDR3 length is 14 residues. Germline CDR1 ENHRY, CDR2 SYGVKD. The DNA of the CDR3 is TGTGCCATCAGTGGGACTAGCGGGGGTAATGAGCAGTTCTTC. It translates to CAISGTSGGNEQFF.

This clonotype showed up just a few times. The chain joins TRBV12-3 or TRBV12-4 to TRBJ2-7, with D tentatively TRBD1 (5 bases). With 4 bases removed from V and 0 bases from J, the gap between germline ends came to 10 bases. The CDR3 totals 14 residues. Here the CDR3 DNA reads TGTGCCAGCAGTTCGACAGTGAGCTCCTACGAGCAGTACGTC. It translates to CASSSTVSSYEQYV.

This clonotype was recorded at least ten times. This sequence joins TRBV20-1 and TRBJ2-3; 8 bases are shared with TRBD1. In germline, CDR1 is DFQATT, CDR2 SNEGSKA (reference sequence). With 4 bases clipped from V and 1 base from J, the junction kept 7 bases outside the gene matches. CDR3 length equals 15 residues. The CDR3: CSANSMTGGTDTQYF. The DNA of the CDR3 is TGCAGTGCTAACTCGATGACAGGGGGCACAGATACGCAGTATTTT.

This clonotype was counted only a few times. V gene TRBV4-1 combines with J gene TRBJ1-5; D is unresolved. This CDR3 has 13 amino acids. Per germline, CDR1 MGHRA and CDR2 YSYEKL. Trimming removed 3 bases from V and 7 bases from J, with 10 bases in between. CDR3 bases: TGCGCCAGCAGCCAGTACGGAAGCCAGCCCCAGCATTTT. Its translation: CASSQYGSQPQHF.

This clonotype was recorded a few times. The chain employs TRBV5-1 and TRBJ1-2, with 8 bases that match TRBD1. The V gene's germline CDR1 is SGHRS and CDR2 YFSETQ. The CDR3 is 14 amino acids. The V gene end was trimmed by 4 bases and the J gene end by 6 bases; junction bases not matched to a gene: 8. The CDR3 DNA reads as TGCGCCAGCAGCCTGACGGACAGGGTGGATGGCTACACCTTC. Amino acid sequence: CASSLTDRVDGYTF.